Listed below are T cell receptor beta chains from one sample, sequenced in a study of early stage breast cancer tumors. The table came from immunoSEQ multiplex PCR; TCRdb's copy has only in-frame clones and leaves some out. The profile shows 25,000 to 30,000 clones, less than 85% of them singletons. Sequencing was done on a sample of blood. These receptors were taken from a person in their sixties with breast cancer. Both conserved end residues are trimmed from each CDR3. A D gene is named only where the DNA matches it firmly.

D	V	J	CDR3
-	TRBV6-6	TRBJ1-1	ASSYYGKPNTEAF
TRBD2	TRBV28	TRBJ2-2	ASSPPAGMNTGELF
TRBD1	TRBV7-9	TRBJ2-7	ASSFLGQGDEQY
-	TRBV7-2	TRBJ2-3	ASSLGTSTQY
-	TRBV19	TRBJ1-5	ASSITPGNEPQH
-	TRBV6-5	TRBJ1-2	ASRAQSGYGYT
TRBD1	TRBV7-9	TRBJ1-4	ASSSSDRGVGEKLF
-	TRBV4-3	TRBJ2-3	ASSQDPSYTDTQY
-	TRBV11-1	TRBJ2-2	ASSLDRPGELF
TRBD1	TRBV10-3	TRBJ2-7	AITEGTGPEQY
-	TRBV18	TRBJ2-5	ASSNREGRETQY
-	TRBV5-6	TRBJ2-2	ASSLALDSSNTGELF
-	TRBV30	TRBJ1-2	AWGGAPNYGYT
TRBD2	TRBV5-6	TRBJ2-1	ASSQGLAGSNEQF
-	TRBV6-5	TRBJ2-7	ASSYSSSSGYEQY
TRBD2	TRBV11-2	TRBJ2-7	ASSPLPGLAGEGEQY
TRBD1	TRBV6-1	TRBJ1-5	ASSELGGRGLRQPQH
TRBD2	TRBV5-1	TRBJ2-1	ASSLAHTAGGGNEQF